This entry is about one TCR beta chain. The data were obtained in a study of blood T cell repertoires in COVID-19. CDR3 size: 16 residues. Trimming cost V 2 bases and J 0 bases; bases outside gene matches: 5. The germline V gene encodes CDR1 KGHSH and CDR2 LQKENI. In the authors' workflow: Nucleated cell number was recorded as an estimate derived from reference gene primer amplification. Sequencing was performed with immunoSEQ multiplex PCR; in TCRdb, only in-frame clones are kept and a portion is missing. That table supplies the V and J calls and clone size; D and trimming were determined from the DNA. The profile shows 350,000 or so clones, approximately 91% of them singletons.

This receptor was taken from a woman aged 25 to 39 who had been exposed to COVID-19. The V gene is TRBV18, the J gene TRBJ1-1, with 8 bases identical to TRBD1. Sequencing was carried out using PBMCs or T cells enriched from blood (not recorded which). CDR3 sequence: CASSPIRQGMNTEAFF. The CDR3 DNA follows: TGTGCCAGCTCACCAATTAGACAGGGGATGAACACTGAAGCTTTCTTT.